Here is one T cell receptor beta chain with its context. Its antigen is unidentified. These data are taken from a study of CD8 T cells in ankylosing spondylitis. The length of the CDR3 is 15 residues. The J segment lost 1 base and the V segment lost 5 bases, leaving 7 bases of the junction unmatched. Germline assignment: CDR1 SGHTA and CDR2 FQGNSA. General study findings and limits: Disease-linked clones displayed a CD8+ phenotype and appeared relatively rarely in peripheral blood. Ankylosing spondylitis blood appeared to carry a characteristic TCR beta motif of roughly eight highly homologous variants.

Quantitative 5'-RACE was performed with molecular barcodes, and it yielded the TCR beta libraries. TCRdb processed the 5' RACE reads anew with MiXCR; each CDR3 protein has one entry. The sample comprises about 110,000 distinct CDR3 sequences, around 24% of which are singletons, and 10% to 15% rests with the top ten. The V call is TRBV7-2, the J call TRBJ2-7, with TRBD1 matching 8 bases. The clonotype was recovered from a male donor with ankylosing spondylitis. Sequences were obtained from synovial fluid, either unsorted or a sorted T cell fraction (not recorded which). The CDR3 loop reads CASSLGQGRSYEQYV. The DNA of the CDR3 is TGTGCCAGCAGCCTAGGACAGGGCAGGTCCTACGAGCAGTACGTC.